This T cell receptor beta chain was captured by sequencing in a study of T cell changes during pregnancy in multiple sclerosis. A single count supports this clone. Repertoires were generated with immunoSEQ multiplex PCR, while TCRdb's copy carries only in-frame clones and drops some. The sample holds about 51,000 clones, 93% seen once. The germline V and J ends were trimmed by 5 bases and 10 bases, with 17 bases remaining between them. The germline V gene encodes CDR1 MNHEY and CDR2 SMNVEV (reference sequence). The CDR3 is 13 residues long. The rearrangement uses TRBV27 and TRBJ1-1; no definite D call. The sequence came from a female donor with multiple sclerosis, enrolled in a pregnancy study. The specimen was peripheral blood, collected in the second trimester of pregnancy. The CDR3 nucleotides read TGTGCCAGCAGTCGAACCGGGTCCGGTGGAGCTTTCTTT. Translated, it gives CASSRTGSGGAFF.